This TCR beta chain appears in the sequencing data of a study of shared clonotypes between healthy human individuals. As for the study in general: A donor's plate count was three for CD4 naive and three for CD4 memory; CD8 naive had two and CD8 memory one.

Study-wide results and caveats: Rarefaction exposed incomplete sorted-subset sequencing despite large depth. The sole specimen, blood, was sampled, and tissue repertoires likely differ.

On this clone: What it recognizes is unknown.

Sorted-subset replicate PCRs used 150 to 250 ng of genomic DNA. This amount corresponded to tens of thousands of T cell genomes. The repertoire was sequenced with immunoSEQ multiplex PCR; TCRdb's copy has only in-frame clones and lacks some. Among around 690,000 clones, about 92% were seen once, and the ten largest hold about a third. V lost 0 bases to trimming and J lost 10 bases, with 23 bases between them. The CDR3 totals 18 residues. The germline V gene encodes CDR1 SGDLS and CDR2 YYNGEE. The gene calls are TRBV9 and TRBJ1-6, with D unclear. The sequence derives from a man aged 18-30 years in good health. Some clones in this sample may be carry-over from other donors' samples. The source material was memory CD8+ T cells from PBMCs. The subset here: CD45RO+ cells pooled with CCR7-negative TemRA cells. The CDR3 is CASSVGATVSELGSPLHF. The CDR3 DNA reads TGTGCCAGCAGCGTAGGGGCCACCGTGTCCGAGCTGGGCTCACCCCTCCACTTT.